Presented here are 3 T cell receptor beta chains from one specimen sequenced in a study of blood T cell repertoires in COVID-19. Libraries were prepared by immunoSEQ multiplex PCR; TCRdb keeps only in-frame clonotypes and omits some of them. This repertoire shows 200,000 to 250,000 clones, 70% to 90% found once; its top ten account for about 10%. Sequenced: peripheral blood. The receptor set was obtained from a woman older than 75 with acute or convalescent COVID-19.

The J gene is TRBJ1-5, the V gene TRBV19, with D perhaps matching TRBD1 (5 bases). Germline V lookup: CDR1 LNHDA, CDR2 SQIVND (reference sequence). The CDR3 covers 14 residues. Trimming stripped 6 bases from V and 9 bases from J, with 18 bases between. Here the CDR3 DNA reads TGTGCCAGTAGCCTCGGGGGAGGTTTGTCGCCCCAGCATTTT. Amino acids: CASSLGGGLSPQHF.

The chain links TRBV28 to TRBJ2-7; 9 nucleotides align to TRBD1. CDR3 length: 15 residues. CDR1 is MDHEN and CDR2 is SYDVKM in the germline V gene. V lost 3 bases to trimming and J lost 3 bases; unmatched junction nucleotides: 6. The CDR3 loop reads CASSFLGQGYYEQYF. The CDR3 DNA is TGTGCCAGCAGTTTCCTCGGACAGGGGTACTACGAGCAGTACTTC.

V and J are TRBV15 and TRBJ2-3; tentatively, D is TRBD1 (5 bases). The V end was cut by 0 bases, the J end by 1 base, with 8 bases between. The CDR3 sequence is 15 residues long. Germline CDR1 and CDR2: LNHNV and YYDKDF (reference sequence). CDR3 residues: CATSRDLGGTDTQYF. In nucleotides, the CDR3 is TGTGCCACCAGCAGAGATCTAGGGGGCACAGATACGCAGTATTTT.